Here is one TCR beta chain with its context. Authors' data handling: Amplifying reference gene primers gave estimates of nucleated cell counts. The table came from immunoSEQ multiplex PCR; TCRdb's copy has only in-frame clones and leaves some out. V, J and clone size derive from that table, while D and trimming were established from the DNA sequence. The sample yields 220,000 or so clones, 84% seen once. The study counted Cohort 3 donors as recovered given two negative PCRs, clearance, or symptom resolution. The CDR3 has 14 residues. Germline V gene lookup returns CDR1 MGHDK and CDR2 SYGVNS. The germline V and J ends were trimmed by 4 bases and 3 bases, with 13 bases remaining between them. The sample belongs to a study of blood T cell repertoires in COVID-19. Study as a whole: Whether acute or convalescent, the COVID-19 samples came from the United States, Italy and Spain. In each case, the material was cDNA or gDNA derived from T cells, B-cell-depleted T cells, or PBMCs.

Material: PBMCs or T cells enriched from blood (not recorded which). This rearrangement joins TRBV25-1 to TRBJ2-7, with a tentative D call TRBD1 (7 bases). This receptor was obtained from a woman in her thirties or forties who had recovered from COVID-19. CDR3 residues: CASSGGDSYYEQYF. In DNA, the CDR3 is TGTGCCAGCAGTGGGGGGGACAGTTACTACGAGCAGTACTTC.